This record concerns one T cell receptor beta chain sequence. No cognate antigen has been identified for it. Base qualities were left out, and no much larger clone turns up one base away. This sample is part of a study of blood T cell repertoires in COVID-19 (dated by TCRdb to the early 2020s). Regarding the complete study: Collaborator samples came from the United States, Italy and Spain and covered acute and convalescent phases of COVID-19. HLA class I and class II types, where available, came from metadata supplied by the sample provider rather than from assay-based typing. Subjects who had been exposed to COVID-19, were actively infected with it, or had recovered from it provided the deeply sampled blood TCRbeta repertoires that made up the dataset. The material from the prospective study consisted of cDNA or gDNA derived from T cells, B-cell-depleted T cells, or PBMCs. The repertoires were made available in a free public database intended to serve as a resource for research on the immune response to SARS-CoV-2. The sample metadata nearly always contained a de-identified subject ID, COVID-19 status, age in years and sex. Samples were obtained from the ongoing ImmuneRACE study (first 160 participants) and from about 1,300 subjects provided by 6 global collaborators. General conclusions and limits of the study: How much clinical and demographic metadata was included differed by source and by participant, and the metadata was provided uncurated.

TCRbeta CDR3 regions were amplified from genomic DNA by means of the immunoSEQ Assay, a bias-controlled multiplex PCR. As for the original processing: The number of nucleated cells in each sample was estimated by amplification of reference gene primers within the assay. Sequence reads were collapsed and filtered to measure the absolute abundance of every unique TCRbeta CDR3 rearrangement. Productive Simpson clonality was computed per sample as the square root of Simpson's diversity index over productive rearrangements. The source is immuneACCESS, and TCRdb retained only in-frame sequences with V and J called. Part of the clones is not carried over; for the studies checked, unresolved V genes explain less than half of this, and the remainder is unexplained. V and J calls plus clone size are reproduced from that table; the DNA served to infer D and trimming. For this sample there are about 130,000 clones; 75% to 90% appear just once. Clones ranked in the top ten supply 1.9% of the sample.

The germline V gene supplies CDR1 MNHNS and CDR2 SASEGT. Between the V and J ends, shortened by 1 base and 5 bases respectively, the junction contains 11 bases. From the cysteine up to the phenylalanine, the CDR3 has a length of 14 residues. The entry retains the CDR3 DNA only, 42 bases that are in frame from base 1. Whole blood was collected in K2EDTA tubes by collaborating institutions according to the institutions' own protocols. For TCRbeta analysis, collaborator samples were shipped as frozen whole blood, as isolated PBMCs, or as DNA extracted from either sample type. The sequence was collected from a man aged 70 or older with acute or convalescent COVID-19. Source material: peripheral blood. In this chain, TRBV6-1 is recombined with TRBJ1-1; TRBD1 is possibly the D segment (5 matching bases). The CDR3 in this case is CASSEVQGRTEAFF. The DNA sequence follows: TGTGCCAGCAGTGAAGTTCAGGGCAGGACTGAAGCTTTCTTT.